The rows below give T cell receptor beta chains drawn from one sample of a study of blood T cell repertoires in COVID-19. TCRdb keeps only in-frame clones here, not all; method: immunoSEQ multiplex PCR. The data show some 210,000 clones, with 84% seen just once and approximately 8% held by the top ten. Material for sequencing was peripheral blood. The receptors were sampled from a woman between 45 and 65 years old with active or convalescent COVID-19. The conserved cysteine and the conserved F or W are not part of the CDR3 here.

TRBJ1-1,TRBV6-5,ASSYTRDFTEAF
TRBJ2-5,TRBV14,ASSPDQETQY
TRBJ1-5,TRBV6-6,ASAGTNQPQH
TRBJ2-2,TRBV27,ASQTLLGYGELF
TRBJ2-3,TRBV18,ASSPGPDTQY
TRBJ1-6,TRBV5-1,ASSLMGAGGTGDSPLH
TRBJ1-1,TRBV10-3,AITRARDRIGTRTEAF
TRBJ1-3,TRBV5-6,ASSATRMTGANSGNTIY
TRBJ1-5,TRBV19,ATDRGLYSQPQH
TRBJ2-3,TRBV27,ASSLSTGGLGDTQY
TRBJ1-3,TRBV25-1,ASRQGQSGNTIY
TRBJ2-1,TRBV11-2,ASSSPSGKEKNEQF
TRBJ1-2,TRBV12-3/TRBV12-4,ASAWMVAGGYT
TRBJ1-6,TRBV18,ASSPLGGGNSPLH
TRBJ1-5,TRBV5-1,ASSFGDGGNQPQH
TRBJ2-3,TRBV7-8,ASSLEQGADTQY
TRBJ2-3,TRBV5-1,ASRLSTGGDTQY
TRBJ1-2,TRBV5-6,ASSRQGTAVNGYT
TRBJ2-3,TRBV20-1,SASISGGTDTQY
TRBJ1-1,TRBV6-5,ASRDTPRAF
TRBJ1-2,TRBV25-1,ASSGTGGYGYT
TRBJ1-6,TRBV7-9,AGTDSSSYNSPLH
TRBJ1-1,TRBV19,ASSPGADQGGAF